Listed below are T cell receptor beta chains from one sample, sequenced in a study of blood T cell repertoires in COVID-19. The protocol was immunoSEQ multiplex PCR, while the TCRdb copy is restricted to in-frame clones and leaves out a portion. The sample has under 200,000 clones, roughly 86% seen once. The sequenced sample was peripheral blood. These receptors originate from a woman of 80 years or more in a cohort sampled during active or convalescent COVID-19. The CDR3 runs from the conserved cysteine through the conserved F or W. A D gene is named only where the DNA matches it firmly. Rows may omit the clone size; those that give it use once, few, many or a size class.

clone_size: .
d_call: .
j_call: TRBJ1-1
v_call: TRBV2
cdr3_aa: CATLRGGSNTEAFF
cdr3_nt: TGTGCCACCCTCCGAGGAGGATCGAACACTGAAGCTTTCTTT

clone_size: .
d_call: .
j_call: TRBJ1-6
v_call: TRBV15
cdr3_aa: CATSRDLSGVTSPLHF
cdr3_nt: TGTGCCACCAGCAGAGATCTATCAGGGGTCACTTCACCCCTCCACTTT

clone_size: .
d_call: TRBD1
j_call: TRBJ2-2
v_call: TRBV13
cdr3_aa: CASSSTGTGSTGELFF
cdr3_nt: TGTGCCAGCAGCTCGACAGGGACAGGGAGCACCGGGGAGCTGTTTTTT

clone_size: .
d_call: .
j_call: TRBJ1-3
v_call: TRBV7-2
cdr3_aa: CASSLAAGPGNTIYF
cdr3_nt: TGTGCCAGCAGCTTAGCTGCAGGGCCTGGAAACACCATATATTTT

clone_size: few
d_call: TRBD1
j_call: TRBJ1-2
v_call: TRBV19
cdr3_aa: CASRVTGVDNYGYTF
cdr3_nt: TGTGCCAGTAGGGTAACAGGGGTGGATAACTATGGCTACACCTTC

clone_size: .
d_call: TRBD1
j_call: TRBJ1-2
v_call: TRBV9
cdr3_aa: CASSVEPRQGDGYTF
cdr3_nt: TGTGCCAGCAGCGTAGAGCCACGACAGGGCGATGGCTACACCTTC

clone_size: .
d_call: TRBD1
j_call: TRBJ2-5
v_call: TRBV9
cdr3_aa: CASSARDRARQETQYF
cdr3_nt: TGTGCCAGCAGCGCCCGCGACAGGGCCCGCCAAGAGACCCAGTACTTC

clone_size: .
d_call: .
j_call: TRBJ1-5
v_call: TRBV2
cdr3_aa: CASSESRGRNQPQHF
cdr3_nt: TGTGCCAGCAGTGAGTCCAGGGGTCGGAATCAGCCCCAGCATTTT

clone_size: .
d_call: .
j_call: TRBJ2-1
v_call: TRBV7-9
cdr3_aa: CASSLAGTSFTNEQFF
cdr3_nt: TGTGCCAGCAGCTTAGCTGGGACTTCTTTTACCAATGAGCAGTTCTTC

clone_size: .
d_call: TRBD2
j_call: TRBJ2-3
v_call: TRBV3-1/TRBV3-2
cdr3_aa: CASSGGSTDTQYF
cdr3_nt: TGTGCCAGTAGCGGGGGGAGCACAGATACGCAGTATTTT

clone_size: few
d_call: .
j_call: TRBJ1-1
v_call: TRBV6-6
cdr3_aa: CASSPDTEAFF
cdr3_nt: TGTGCCAGCAGCCCCGACACTGAAGCTTTCTTT

clone_size: .
d_call: TRBD2
j_call: TRBJ2-2
v_call: TRBV7-9
cdr3_aa: CASSLWPGRVNTGELFF
cdr3_nt: TGTGCCAGCAGCTTATGGCCGGGGAGGGTGAACACCGGGGAGCTGTTTTTT

clone_size: .
d_call: TRBD2
j_call: TRBJ2-3
v_call: TRBV9
cdr3_aa: CASSVASGRALDTQYF
cdr3_nt: TGTGCCAGCAGCGTAGCTAGCGGGAGGGCCTTAGATACGCAGTATTTT

clone_size: .
d_call: .
j_call: TRBJ1-2
v_call: TRBV2
cdr3_aa: CASRIDRQYGYTF
cdr3_nt: TGTGCCAGCAGAATCGACAGGCAATATGGCTACACCTTC

clone_size: .
d_call: .
j_call: TRBJ1-1
v_call: TRBV10-3
cdr3_aa: CATRDDWNTEAFF
cdr3_nt: TGTGCCACCCGAGATGACTGGAACACTGAAGCTTTCTTT

clone_size: .
d_call: .
j_call: TRBJ2-3
v_call: TRBV5-1
cdr3_aa: CASSYGRSTDTQYF
cdr3_nt: TGCGCCAGCAGCTATGGCCGAAGCACAGATACGCAGTATTTT

clone_size: .
d_call: TRBD2
j_call: TRBJ2-1
v_call: TRBV9
cdr3_aa: CASSARTSGREASYNEQFF
cdr3_nt: TGTGCCAGCAGCGCTCGGACTAGCGGGAGAGAAGCGTCCTACAATGAGCAGTTCTTC

clone_size: .
d_call: TRBD2
j_call: TRBJ2-1
v_call: TRBV6-2/TRBV6-3
cdr3_aa: CASSPWRSGGSLEQFF
cdr3_nt: TGTGCCAGCAGTCCGTGGAGGAGCGGGGGGTCTCTTGAGCAGTTCTTC

clone_size: .
d_call: TRBD1
j_call: TRBJ2-5
v_call: TRBV12-3/TRBV12-4
cdr3_aa: CASSQGTAETQYF
cdr3_nt: TGTGCCAGCAGTCAGGGGACAGCAGAGACCCAGTACTTC

clone_size: once
d_call: .
j_call: TRBJ1-2
v_call: TRBV11-2
cdr3_aa: CASSLGLRNNAYGYTF
cdr3_nt: TGTGCCAGCAGCTTAGGACTACGTAATAATGCCTATGGCTACACCTTC

clone_size: .
d_call: TRBD2
j_call: TRBJ2-1
v_call: TRBV4-1
cdr3_aa: CASSQGPSGAYNEQFF
cdr3_nt: TGCGCCAGCAGCCAGGGGCCTAGCGGAGCCTACAATGAGCAGTTCTTC

clone_size: .
d_call: .
j_call: TRBJ1-1
v_call: TRBV19
cdr3_aa: CATSRVGLGNTEAFF
cdr3_nt: TGTGCCACCTCACGGGTGGGGCTTGGGAACACTGAAGCTTTCTTT

clone_size: .
d_call: TRBD1
j_call: TRBJ1-1
v_call: TRBV19
cdr3_aa: CASREGANSENTEAFF
cdr3_nt: TGTGCCAGTAGGGAGGGGGCGAATAGTGAAAACACTGAAGCTTTCTTT

clone_size: once
d_call: TRBD2
j_call: TRBJ2-2
v_call: TRBV4-1
cdr3_aa: CASSQGGGAGELFF
cdr3_nt: TGCGCCAGCAGCCAAGGCGGGGGGGCCGGGGAGCTGTTTTTT

clone_size: few
d_call: .
j_call: TRBJ2-5
v_call: TRBV5-1
cdr3_aa: CASSLGTVKRETQYF
cdr3_nt: TGCGCCAGCAGCTTGGGGACAGTTAAGCGAGAGACCCAGTACTTC

clone_size: .
d_call: .
j_call: TRBJ1-2
v_call: TRBV18
cdr3_aa: CASSPTGGAGYGYTF
cdr3_nt: TGTGCCAGCTCACCAACGGGGGGCGCTGGCTATGGCTACACCTTC

clone_size: .
d_call: .
j_call: TRBJ1-3
v_call: TRBV29-1
cdr3_aa: CSVRARGWDTIYF
cdr3_nt: TGCAGCGTCCGGGCCAGGGGCTGGGACACCATATATTTT

clone_size: .
d_call: TRBD2
j_call: TRBJ2-5
v_call: TRBV20-1
cdr3_aa: CSASPLAGAQETQYF
cdr3_nt: TGCAGTGCTAGTCCTCTAGCGGGGGCCCAAGAGACCCAGTACTTC

clone_size: .
d_call: TRBD2
j_call: TRBJ2-1
v_call: TRBV7-2
cdr3_aa: CASSLELAGGPRYNEQFF
cdr3_nt: TGTGCCAGCAGCTTGGAACTAGCGGGGGGGCCACGTTACAATGAGCAGTTCTTC

clone_size: .
d_call: .
j_call: TRBJ1-4
v_call: TRBV27
cdr3_aa: CASALGVRGEKLFF
cdr3_nt: TGTGCCAGCGCCCTCGGGGTTCGGGGTGAAAAACTGTTTTTT

clone_size: .
d_call: .
j_call: TRBJ1-6
v_call: TRBV27
cdr3_aa: CASSTGRSHNNSPLHF
cdr3_nt: TGTGCCAGCAGTACAGGGAGATCCCATAATAATTCACCCCTCCACTTT

clone_size: .
d_call: .
j_call: TRBJ2-7
v_call: TRBV6-1
cdr3_aa: CASNPTGNEQYF
cdr3_nt: TGTGCCAGCAACCCCACAGGGAACGAGCAGTACTTC

clone_size: .
d_call: .
j_call: TRBJ1-2
v_call: TRBV7-2
cdr3_aa: CASSSQVTYGYTF
cdr3_nt: TGTGCCAGCAGCTCTCAAGTTACTTATGGCTACACCTTC

clone_size: .
d_call: TRBD1
j_call: TRBJ1-5
v_call: TRBV5-1
cdr3_aa: CASSSQGQPSEPQHF
cdr3_nt: TGCGCCAGCAGCTCGCAGGGACAGCCTTCTGAGCCCCAGCATTTT

clone_size: .
d_call: TRBD2
j_call: TRBJ2-5
v_call: TRBV6-6
cdr3_aa: CASSRPGTSGGAGETQYF
cdr3_nt: TGTGCCAGCAGTCGACCCGGGACTAGCGGGGGGGCTGGAGAGACCCAGTACTTC

clone_size: .
d_call: .
j_call: TRBJ2-5
v_call: TRBV19
cdr3_aa: CASSIGLERETQYF
cdr3_nt: TGTGCCAGTAGTATAGGGCTTGAGAGGGAGACCCAGTACTTC

clone_size: .
d_call: TRBD1
j_call: TRBJ1-5
v_call: TRBV24-1
cdr3_aa: CATSGTQGGRNQPQHF
cdr3_nt: TGTGCCACCAGTGGGACACAGGGGGGGAGAAATCAGCCCCAGCATTTT

clone_size: once
d_call: TRBD1
j_call: TRBJ1-1
v_call: TRBV6-2/TRBV6-3
cdr3_aa: CASSYPDREAFF
cdr3_nt: TGTGCCAGCAGTTACCCGGACAGGGAAGCTTTCTTT

clone_size: .
d_call: TRBD1
j_call: TRBJ2-2
v_call: TRBV23-1
cdr3_aa: CASSQKPTGWTGELFF
cdr3_nt: TGCGCCAGCAGTCAGAAGCCGACAGGGTGGACCGGGGAGCTGTTTTTT

clone_size: .
d_call: TRBD2
j_call: TRBJ2-3
v_call: TRBV20-1
cdr3_aa: CSASTTSGGPSGTDTQYF
cdr3_nt: TGCAGTGCTAGTACGACTAGCGGGGGGCCTTCTGGCACAGATACGCAGTATTTT

clone_size: .
d_call: .
j_call: TRBJ2-5
v_call: TRBV24-1
cdr3_aa: CATSLNEVQTQYF
cdr3_nt: TGTGCCACCAGTCTCAATGAGGTGCAGACCCAGTACTTC